One sample yielded the 27 T cell receptor beta chains listed below, sequenced in a study of T-cell reconstitution after alpha-beta-depleted transplantation in children. During its preparation, the TCRbeta library received unique molecular identifiers. TCRdb reanalysed the PCR reads using MiXCR and keeps one entry per CDR3 protein. The sample includes 530,000 or so distinct CDR3 sequences, around 27% seen only once; the top ten take 30% to 45%. Sequenced here: PBMCs, sampled before TCRalphabeta/CD19-depleted stem cell transplant. Source of these receptors: a boy under two years old with Wiskott-Aldrich syndrome, due to receive a stem cell transplant.

This clonotype has a count of ten or more. The V call is TRBV5-1, the J call TRBJ2-1; TRBD2 is a possible D gene (5 bases). The V gene lost 4 bases and the J gene lost 0 bases, with 14 bases spanning the gap. Germline CDR1 is SGHRS and CDR2 is YFSETQ. The CDR3 spans 16 residues. The CDR3 bases are TGCGCCAGCAGCGTGACTATCATGCGCTCCTACAATGAGCAGTTCTTC. As protein: CASSVTIMRSYNEQFF.

In this sample, this clonotype turned up a few times. The chain employs TRBV4-2 and TRBJ2-7, with 13 bases matching TRBD2. Germline CDR1 LGHNA, CDR2 YNFKEQ. Trimming at V came to 0 bases and at J to 0 bases, leaving 5 bases not matched to a gene. CDR3 length: 18 residues. The CDR3 bases are TGTGCCAGCAGCCAAGATTTAGGGACTAGCGGGACCTCCTACGAGCAGTACTTC. Its translation: CASSQDLGTSGTSYEQYF.

This clonotype was detected only a few times. This chain joins TRBV6-5 and TRBJ2-5, with TRBD2 matching 11 bases. Germline V gene sequence: CDR1 MNHEY, CDR2 SVGAGI. The CDR3 contains 15 residues. V lost 2 bases and J lost 5; bases outside the gene matches: 4. The CDR3: CASSYASGRRETQYF. The CDR3 coding sequence is TGTGCCAGCAGTTACGCTAGCGGGAGGCGGGAGACCCAGTACTTC.

The chain combines TRBV5-1 with TRBJ1-2; D call uncertain. The ends were cut back, 2 bases at V and 2 bases at J, with 10 bases in the middle. Per the germline V gene, CDR1 is SGHRS and CDR2 is YFSETQ. There are 14 residues in the CDR3. The CDR3 region has the DNA TGCGCCAGCAGCTTAACCGGGGTGAACTATGGCTACACCTTC. Translation: CASSLTGVNYGYTF.

The gene calls are TRBV5-6 and TRBJ2-2, with 9 bases fitting TRBD1. V shed 4 bases and J 5 bases; nucleotides not matched to a gene: 6. The CDR3 loop spans 15 amino acids. Per germline, CDR1 SGHDT and CDR2 YYEEEE. CDR3 coding DNA: TGTGCCAGCAGCCCCGGGACAGGGCGAACCGGGGAGCTGTTTTTT. Protein: CASSPGTGRTGELFF.

V usage is TRBV20-1 and J usage is TRBJ2-2; possible D gene TRBD2, 6 bases. This CDR3 spans 13 amino acids. Per the germline V gene, CDR1 is DFQATT and CDR2 is SNEGSKA (reference sequence). The V end lost 3 bases, the J end lost 5 bases, and 10 bases lay between the germline ends. CDR3 in amino acids: CSASRRGTGELFF. The CDR3 nucleotides read TGCAGTGCTAGTCGACGGGGGACCGGGGAGCTGTTTTTT.

CDR3 sequence reads: CASSYLRSGEQFF. In DNA, the CDR3 is TGTGCCAGCAGTTATTTAAGATCGGGCGAGCAGTTCTTC. This chain joins TRBV6-6 and TRBJ2-1; D gene unclear. This CDR3 region has 13 residues. The V gene lost 3 bases and the J gene lost 10 bases, with 13 bases spanning the gap. Germline values: CDR1 MNHNY, CDR2 SVGAGI (reference sequence).

A few counts support this clonotype. The chain combines TRBV11-2 with TRBJ2-5; 7 bases map to TRBD2. The CDR3 totals 14 residues. The junction had 4 bases not matched to a gene; V was cut back by 5 bases and J by 1 base. In germline, CDR1 is SGHAT, CDR2 FQNNGV. CDR3 nucleotide sequence: TGTGCCAGCAGCCCCGGGAGGCTCCAAGAGACCCAGTACTTC. This codes for CASSPGRLQETQYF.

The rearrangement joins TRBV5-1 to TRBJ2-1; D might be TRBD2 (5 bases). Germline V lookup: CDR1 SGHRS, CDR2 YFSETQ. Trimming left V 1 base short and J 9 bases short, with 11 bases between. This CDR3 has 13 amino acids. Here the CDR3 reads CASSLRGWAEQFF. The CDR3 coding sequence is TGCGCCAGCAGCTTGCGCGGGTGGGCTGAGCAGTTCTTC.

In its sample, this clonotype was seen a few times. J is TRBJ1-4 and V is TRBV12-3 or TRBV12-4; tentative D call: TRBD1 (6 bases). Trimming took 6 bases from V and 5 from J, leaving 10 bases between them. The length of the CDR3 is 13 residues. CDR3 sequence: CASRWGHNEKLFF. The DNA of the CDR3 is TGTGCCAGCAGATGGGGACACAATGAAAAACTGTTTTTT.

This chain uses TRBV20-1 with TRBJ2-6; D gene unclear. V was pared by 0 bases and J by 0 bases, with 6 bases between. Germline V CDR1 and CDR2: DFQATT, SNEGSKA (reference sequence). The CDR3 is made up of 15 amino acids. CDR3 DNA sequence: TGCAGTGCTAGAGATCAGAGCTCTGGGGCCAACGTCCTGACTTTC. The encoded protein is CSARDQSSGANVLTF.

The V and J genes are TRBV7-8 and TRBJ2-2; D is unresolved. The CDR3 has 15 amino acids. In germline, CDR1 is SGHVS, CDR2 FQNEAQ. V was cut by 2 bases and J by 0 bases, with 7 bases left in between. DNA for the CDR3: TGTGCCAGCAGCTTAAGTCTAACGAACACCGGGGAGCTGTTTTTT. Encoded protein: CASSLSLTNTGELFF.

The rearrangement uses TRBV6-1 and TRBJ1-2; D remains ambiguous. This CDR3 region has 13 residues. Per the germline V gene, CDR1 is MNHNS and CDR2 is SASEGT. V was trimmed by 3 bases and J by 8 bases, leaving 13 bases between them. The CDR3 is CASSDWEWRGYTF. CDR3 bases: TGTGCCAGCAGTGATTGGGAGTGGAGGGGCTACACCTTC.

J is TRBJ2-7 and V is TRBV5-1, with D maybe TRBD2 (6 bases). V was pared by 2 bases and J by 6 bases, with 15 bases between. Germline V gene lookup returns CDR1 SGHRS and CDR2 YFSETQ. This CDR3 contains 14 residues. The CDR3 reads CASSFWDSESEQYF. The CDR3 bases are TGCGCCAGCAGCTTCTGGGACTCGGAGTCCGAGCAGTACTTC.

The V gene is TRBV5-1, the J gene TRBJ2-2; TRBD2 might be the D (5 bases). This CDR3 has 14 amino acids. Per germline, CDR1 SGHRS and CDR2 YFSETQ. Trimming left V 4 bases short and J 7 bases short, with 14 bases between. The CDR3 sequence: CASSVREAHGELFF. Written as DNA, the CDR3 is TGCGCCAGCAGCGTCCGGGAAGCACACGGGGAGCTGTTTTTT.

CDR3: CASSSGKLFF. The CDR3 region has the DNA TGTGCCAGCAGTTCAGGAAAACTGTTTTTT. The chain carries TRBV6-1 and TRBJ1-4, with D hard to call. CDR1 and CDR2 from the germline V gene are MNHNS and SASEGT. The length of the CDR3 is 10 residues. Trimming left V 5 bases short and J 10 bases short, with 5 bases between.

This chain's CDR3 is CASSAPDRIMEETQYF. The DNA for the CDR3 is TGTGCCAGCAGTGCCCCGGACCGCATTATGGAAGAGACCCAGTACTTC. The chain combines TRBV12-3 or TRBV12-4 with TRBJ2-5; D call uncertain. V was shortened by 5 bases and J by 3 bases, with 19 bases between the two germline ends. This CDR3 is 16 amino acids long.

This clonotype occurred a few times. The rearrangement links TRBV18 to TRBJ2-5; D remains ambiguous. CDR1 KGHSH and CDR2 LQKENI come from the germline V gene. V shed 1 base and J shed 1 base, with 10 bases lying between them. The CDR3 totals 15 residues. CDR3 bases: TGTGCCAGCTCACCACTGGCGAACAGCCAAGAGACCCAGTACTTC. As protein: CASSPLANSQETQYF.

This clonotype was seen more than once but under ten times. This chain uses TRBV28 with TRBJ2-5, with 9 positions matching TRBD2. Per germline, CDR1 MDHEN and CDR2 SYDVKM. The CDR3 has 15 residues. V was clipped by 1 base and J by 2 bases; unmatched bases: 2. CDR3 amino acids: CASSLFLAGQETQYF. Written as DNA, the CDR3 is TGTGCCAGCAGTTTATTTCTAGCGGGACAAGAGACCCAGTACTTC. Full variable domain (missing parts from reference TRBV28 and TRBJ2-5): DVKVTQSSRYLVKRTGEKVFLECVQDMDHENMFWYRQDPGLGLRLIYFSYDVKMKEKGDIPEGYSVSREKKERFSLILESASTNQTSMYLCASSLFLAGQETQYFGPGTRLLVL.

The chain carries TRBV7-9 and TRBJ2-2; D is uncertain. The CDR3 loop spans 14 amino acids. Germline values: CDR1 SEHNR, CDR2 FQNEAQ (reference sequence). V was shortened by 3 bases and J by 6 bases, with 11 bases between the two germline ends. The CDR3 bases are TGTGCCAGCAGCTTTAGCACGTTCGCCGGGGAGCTGTTTTTT. Protein sequence: CASSFSTFAGELFF.

The chain employs TRBV28 and TRBJ2-7; the D gene is possibly TRBD1 (5 bases). V lost 3 bases, J lost 3 bases, and 12 bases lay in between. CDR3 size: 14 residues. Germline CDR1 reads MDHEN; CDR2 reads SYDVKM. CDR3: CASSFFQGFYEQYF. CDR3 nucleotides: TGTGCCAGCAGTTTTTTTCAGGGCTTCTACGAGCAGTACTTC.

This sequence joins TRBV5-6 and TRBJ2-7; D is undetermined. The length of the CDR3 is 11 residues. CDR1 and CDR2 from the germline V gene are SGHDT and YYEEEE. Deletions cut 4 bases from V and 3 bases from J, with 5 bases between. Written as DNA, the CDR3 is TGTGCCAGCAGCAACTACTACGAGCAGTACTTC. It codes for CASSNYYEQYF.

The V call is TRBV4-2, the J call TRBJ2-3; D unclear. The germline V gene encodes CDR1 LGHNA and CDR2 YNFKEQ. Trimming removed 4 bases at V and 2 bases at J, with 10 bases between. The CDR3 extends over 14 amino acids. The CDR3 protein is CASSRDLNTDTQYF. The CDR3 DNA follows: TGTGCCAGCAGCCGTGACTTAAACACAGATACGCAGTATTTT.

A few counts support this clonotype. V usage is TRBV5-1 and J usage is TRBJ2-3; D may be TRBD2 (6 bases). Trimming took 5 bases from V and 1 from J, leaving 20 bases between them. Germline assignment: CDR1 SGHRS and CDR2 YFSETQ. The CDR3 spans 17 residues. The CDR3 sequence is CASSSQPPGVGTDTQYF. The CDR3 DNA follows: TGCGCCAGCAGTTCACAACCTCCGGGAGTCGGCACAGATACGCAGTATTTT.

Only a few counts were recorded for this clonotype. The chain carries TRBV11-2 and TRBJ2-5; the match to TRBD2 covers 13 bases. This CDR3 region has 16 residues. Trimming took 5 bases from V and 4 from J; bases not matched to a gene: 7. Germline V gene data show CDR1 as SGHAT and CDR2 as FQNNGV. CDR3 loop: CASSTGTSGMGETQYF. CDR3 DNA sequence: TGTGCCAGCAGCACCGGGACTAGCGGGATGGGAGAGACCCAGTACTTC.

The chain's CDR3 is CASTWETDEQFF. As DNA, the CDR3 is TGTGCCAGCACATGGGAGACTGATGAGCAGTTCTTC. This rearrangement joins TRBV2 to TRBJ2-1; tentatively, D is TRBD2 (5 bases). Germline V gene data show CDR1 as SNHLY and CDR2 as FYNNEI. Deletions cut 7 bases from V and 8 bases from J, with 12 bases between. This CDR3 is 12 amino acids long.

The genes are TRBV25-1 and TRBJ2-5; maybe TRBD2 (6 bases). The V and J ends lost 7 bases and 5 bases respectively, with 8 bases between them. Germline V gene lookup returns CDR1 MGHDK and CDR2 SYGVNS. This CDR3 contains 11 residues. The CDR3 coding sequence is TGTGCCAGCATCCGGGGGGAGACCCAGTACTTC. It codes for CASIRGETQYF.